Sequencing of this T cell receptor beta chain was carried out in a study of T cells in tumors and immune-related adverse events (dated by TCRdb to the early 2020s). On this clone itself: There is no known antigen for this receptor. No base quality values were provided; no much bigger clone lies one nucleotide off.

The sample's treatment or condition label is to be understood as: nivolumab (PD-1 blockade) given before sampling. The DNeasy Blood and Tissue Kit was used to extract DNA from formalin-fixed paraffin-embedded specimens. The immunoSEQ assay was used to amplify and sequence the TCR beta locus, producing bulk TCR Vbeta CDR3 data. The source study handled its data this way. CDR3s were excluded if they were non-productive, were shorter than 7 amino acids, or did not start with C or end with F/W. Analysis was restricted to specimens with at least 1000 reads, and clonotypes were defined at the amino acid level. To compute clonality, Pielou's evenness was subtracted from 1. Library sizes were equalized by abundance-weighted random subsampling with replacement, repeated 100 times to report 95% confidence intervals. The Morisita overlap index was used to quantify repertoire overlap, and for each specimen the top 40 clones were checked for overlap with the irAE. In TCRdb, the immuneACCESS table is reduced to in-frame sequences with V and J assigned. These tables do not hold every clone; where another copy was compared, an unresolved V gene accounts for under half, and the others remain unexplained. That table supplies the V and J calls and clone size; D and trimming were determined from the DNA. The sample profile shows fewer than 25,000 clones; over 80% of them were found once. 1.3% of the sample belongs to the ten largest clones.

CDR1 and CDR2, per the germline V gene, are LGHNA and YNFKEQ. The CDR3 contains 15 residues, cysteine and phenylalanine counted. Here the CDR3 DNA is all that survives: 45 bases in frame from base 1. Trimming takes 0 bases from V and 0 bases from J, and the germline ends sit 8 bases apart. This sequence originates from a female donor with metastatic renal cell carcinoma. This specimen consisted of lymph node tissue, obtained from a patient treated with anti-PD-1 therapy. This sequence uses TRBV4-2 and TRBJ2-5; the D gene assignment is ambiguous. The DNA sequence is TGTGCCAGCAGCCAAGAGCCCGGGCACCAAGAGACCCAGTACTTC. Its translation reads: CASSQEPGHQETQYF.